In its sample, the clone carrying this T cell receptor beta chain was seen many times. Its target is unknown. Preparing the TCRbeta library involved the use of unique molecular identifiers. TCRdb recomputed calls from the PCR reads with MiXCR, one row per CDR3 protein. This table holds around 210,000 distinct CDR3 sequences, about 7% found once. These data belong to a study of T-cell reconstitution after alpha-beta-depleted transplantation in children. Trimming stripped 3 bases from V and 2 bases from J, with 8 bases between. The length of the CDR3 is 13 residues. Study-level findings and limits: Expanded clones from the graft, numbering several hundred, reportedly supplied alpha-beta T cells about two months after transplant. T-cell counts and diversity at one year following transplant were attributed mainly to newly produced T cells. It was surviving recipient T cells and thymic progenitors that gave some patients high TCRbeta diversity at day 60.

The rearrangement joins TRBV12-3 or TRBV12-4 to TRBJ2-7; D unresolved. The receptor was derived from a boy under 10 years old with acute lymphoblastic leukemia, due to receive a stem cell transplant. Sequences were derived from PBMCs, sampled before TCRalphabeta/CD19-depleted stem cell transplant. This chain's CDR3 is CASSFRQAYEQYF. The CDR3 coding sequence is TGTGCCAGCAGTTTCCGGCAGGCCTACGAGCAGTACTTC.